Below are 26 T cell receptor beta chains sequenced from a single sample in a study of Ad26.COV2.S vaccination and SARS-CoV-2 variants. Generated by immunoSEQ multiplex PCR, the TCRdb table keeps only in-frame clones and is missing some. The data contain under 600,000 clones, 80% to 90% of them singletons. Treatment meaning: roughly 18 received Ad26.COV2.S at low or high dose, single or two shots; several received placebo; per-sample allocation not given. Samples analyzed were those drawn on day 63 after the first vaccine or placebo injection. The sequenced sample was peripheral blood, obtained in a trial of Ad26.COV2.S vaccine versus placebo. These TCRs come from a person between 18 and 65 years old who received the Ad26.COV2.S COVID-19 vaccine or a placebo.

The chain combines TRBV15 with TRBJ1-4; 8 bases agree with TRBD1. The germline gives CDR1 LNHNV, CDR2 YYDKDF (reference sequence). The trim removed 4 bases at V and 0 bases at J, leaving 7 bases unmatched. This CDR3 has 17 amino acids. The CDR3: CATSKRTGSATNEKLFF. The CDR3 DNA reads as TGTGCCACCAGCAAGCGGACAGGGTCCGCAACTAATGAAAAACTGTTTTTT.

This sequence joins TRBV18 and TRBJ1-2, with D possibly TRBD1 on 5 matching bases. CDR3 length equals 18 residues. CDR1 and CDR2 from the germline V gene are KGHSH and LQKENI. The V end lost 4 bases, the J end lost 8 bases, and 29 bases lay between the germline ends. CDR3 sequence (DNA): TGTGCCAGCTCACGTGGGACTCGGGACTTAACAAGGAAAATCGGCTACACCTTC. Protein sequence: CASSRGTRDLTRKIGYTF.

V and J are TRBV29-1 and TRBJ2-1; 7 nucleotides match TRBD2. The germline V gene has CDR1 SQVTM and CDR2 ANQGSEA. The CDR3 is 12 residues long. V shed 7 bases and J 6 bases; nucleotides not matched to a gene: 6. The DNA of the CDR3 is TGCAGCGGTCAGGCTAGCGGCAATGAGCAGTTCTTC. Its protein is CSGQASGNEQFF.

This chain uses TRBV6-5 with TRBJ1-1; D gene ambiguous. The CDR3 length is 15 residues. With 0 bases removed from V and 1 base from J, the gap between germline ends came to 9 bases. Germline values: CDR1 MNHEY, CDR2 SVGAGI. The DNA of the CDR3 is TGTGCCAGCAGTTACTCTCCCATAACGAACACTGAAGCTTTCTTT. This codes for CASSYSPITNTEAFF.

This chain joins TRBV7-9 and TRBJ2-1; weak D call: TRBD2 (5 bases). Germline V gene sequence: CDR1 SEHNR, CDR2 FQNEAQ (reference sequence). There are 14 residues in the CDR3. V lost 1 base and J lost 7, with 11 bases in between. The CDR3 region is CASSLVGRRNEQFF. The CDR3 DNA reads TGTGCCAGCAGCTTAGTGGGCAGGAGGAATGAGCAGTTCTTC.

CDR3 DNA sequence: TGCAGTGCTAGTTGGCGGGGGAGCTCCTACGAGCAGTACTTC. Its protein is CSASWRGSSYEQYF. The chain recombines TRBV20-1 with TRBJ2-7; 7 positions match TRBD2. This CDR3 is built from 14 residues. V dropped 3 bases and J dropped 0; count of bases not matched to a gene: 5. Looked up from germline, CDR1 is DFQATT and CDR2 is SNEGSKA (reference sequence).

The chain has TRBV18 and TRBJ2-2; 8 bases are a match to TRBD1. CDR1 and CDR2 (germline): KGHSH, LQKENI. CDR3 length equals 14 residues. V dropped 2 bases and J dropped 6; count of bases not matched to a gene: 2. CDR3 nucleotide sequence: TGTGCCAGCTCACCAATACAGGGGGCCGGGGAGCTGTTTTTT. It encodes CASSPIQGAGELFF.

As for this clone: Other DNA sequences within the sample encode an identical CDR3. V is TRBV13 and J is TRBJ1-1; a weak D match, TRBD1 (5 bases). Trimming removed 0 bases from V and 1 base from J, with 6 bases in between. The CDR3 sequence is 14 residues long. CDR1 PRHDT and CDR2 FYEKMQ come from the germline V gene (reference sequence). The CDR3 loop is CASSLGQGNTEAFF. The CDR3 DNA follows: TGTGCCAGCAGCTTAGGTCAGGGGAACACTGAAGCTTTCTTT.

The chain combines TRBV2 with TRBJ1-1, with a possible D match to TRBD1 (5 bases). CDR1 is SNHLY, CDR2 FYNNEI, per germline. CDR3 length equals 12 residues. V was cut by 6 bases and J by 3 bases, with 8 bases left in between. CDR3 in amino acids: CASSARDTEAFF. CDR3 nucleotide sequence: TGTGCCAGCAGCGCCAGGGACACTGAAGCTTTCTTT.

V is TRBV25-1 and J is TRBJ2-1; D possibly corresponds to TRBD1 (5 bases). Germline CDR1 reads MGHDK; CDR2 reads SYGVNS. CDR3 length: 15 amino acids. V lost 4 bases and J 0 bases, leaving 10 bases between the germline ends. CDR3 loop: CASSGGLGSYNEQFF. The DNA for the CDR3 is TGTGCCAGCAGTGGGGGCTTGGGCTCCTACAATGAGCAGTTCTTC. The full variable domain, in which reference TRBV25-1 and TRBJ2-1 provide the parts outside the CDR3, is EADIYQTPRYLVIGTGKKITLECSQTMGHDKMYWYQQDPGMELHLIHYSYGVNSTEKGDLSSESTVSRIRTEHFPLTLESARPSHTSQYLCASSGGLGSYNEQFFGPGTRLTVL.

This chain uses TRBV3-1 (or the pseudogene TRBV3-2) with TRBJ1-1, with D possibly being TRBD1 (5 bases). The CDR3 extends over 13 amino acids. Deletions cut 6 bases from V and 4 bases from J, with 12 bases between. Looked up from germline, CDR1 is LGHDT and CDR2 is YNNKEL (reference sequence). CDR3 residues: CASRGAGSTEAFF. The CDR3 DNA is TGTGCCAGCAGAGGGGCTGGAAGCACTGAAGCTTTCTTT.

The CDR3: CASRMTGRGEAFF. For the CDR3, the DNA is TGCGCCAGCAGGATGACAGGGAGAGGGGAAGCTTTCTTT. This rearrangement joins TRBV5-1 to TRBJ1-1; 7 bases are a match to TRBD1. Germline-derived CDR1 and CDR2 are SGHRS and YFSETQ. The V and J ends lost 5 bases and 8 bases, in that order; junction bases with no gene match: 9. The CDR3 is 13 amino acids.

The chain has TRBV3-1 (or the pseudogene TRBV3-2) and TRBJ2-3, with D maybe TRBD2 (6 bases). V was pared by 6 bases and J by 4 bases, with 11 bases between. The CDR3 has 13 residues. Germline loops: CDR1 LGHDT, CDR2 YNNKEL (reference sequence). The chain's CDR3 is CASSLTSPDTQYF. CDR3 bases: TGTGCCAGCAGTCTGACTAGTCCAGATACGCAGTATTTT.

The chain is built from TRBV5-1 and TRBJ1-2; D is unclear. Germline V gene data show CDR1 as SGHRS and CDR2 as YFSETQ. With 2 bases removed from V and 8 bases from J, the gap between germline ends came to 13 bases. The CDR3 extends over 13 amino acids. The CDR3 DNA follows: TGCGCCAGCAGCTTTGGGCCTCGGGAAGGCTACACCTTC. As protein: CASSFGPREGYTF.

CDR3 protein: CASSVGGTNTEAFF. The CDR3, as DNA: TGTGCCAGCAGCGTAGGGGGAACGAACACTGAAGCTTTCTTT. The chain is built from TRBV9 and TRBJ1-1, with D hard to call. The CDR3 length is 14 residues. Germline V gene lookup returns CDR1 SGDLS and CDR2 YYNGEE. The V end was cut by 0 bases, the J end by 1 base, with 7 bases between.

The chain joins TRBV14 to TRBJ2-3; D gene unclear. V was shortened by 0 bases and J by 0 bases, with 16 bases between the two germline ends. This CDR3 has 18 residues. Germline lookup yields CDR1 SGHDN and CDR2 FVKESK. CDR3 protein: CASSQEHTGPPSTDTQYF. CDR3 sequence (DNA): TGTGCCAGCAGCCAAGAACACACCGGACCACCTAGCACAGATACGCAGTATTTT.

V is TRBV7-6 and J is TRBJ1-6; 8 bases match TRBD1. Trimming removed 4 bases from V and 6 bases from J; junction bases left unmatched: 5. Per germline, CDR1 SGHVS and CDR2 FNYEAQ. This CDR3 contains 15 residues. The CDR3 is CASSYRTGPNSPLHF. The CDR3 nucleotides are TGTGCCAGCAGCTATCGGACAGGGCCTAATTCACCCCTCCACTTT.

This rearrangement joins TRBV28 to TRBJ2-3; 9 bases map to TRBD1. The CDR3 has 15 residues. The germline V gene has CDR1 MDHEN and CDR2 SYDVKM. V was clipped by 4 bases and J by 4 bases; unmatched bases: 6. CDR3 nucleotide sequence: TGTGCCAGCAGTTCCCCGGGACAGGGTCCAGATACGCAGTATTTT. Protein: CASSSPGQGPDTQYF.

The chain has TRBV28 and TRBJ2-3; D possibly corresponds to TRBD2 (5 bases). This CDR3 is 17 amino acids long. The germline CDR1 and CDR2 sequences are MDHEN and SYDVKM. Trimming removed 5 bases from V and 4 bases from J, with 22 bases in between. In DNA form, the CDR3 reads TGTGCCAGCAGTGCCGGAGGACTGGATCTTGACGCAGATACGCAGTATTTT. Translation gives CASSAGGLDLDADTQYF.

This chain joins TRBV6-5 and TRBJ1-3, with D unclear. The CDR3 sequence is 15 residues long. CDR1 is MNHEY and CDR2 is SVGAGI in the germline V gene. With 2 bases removed from V and 4 bases from J, the gap between germline ends came to 12 bases. Here the CDR3 DNA reads TGTGCCAGCAGTTACGAAGTGGGTGCCGGAAACACCATATATTTT. This gives the protein CASSYEVGAGNTIYF.

J is TRBJ1-6 and V is TRBV30, with D perhaps matching TRBD1 (5 bases). The CDR3 extends over 16 amino acids. Germline-derived CDR1 and CDR2 are GTSNPN and SVGIG (reference sequence). Trimming removed 0 bases at V and 6 bases at J, with 15 bases between. The CDR3 spells CAWSVGTLPLNSPLHF. The CDR3 DNA is TGTGCCTGGAGTGTCGGGACTCTTCCCCTTAATTCACCCCTCCACTTT. Variable domain in full (rest from reference TRBV30 and TRBJ1-6): SQTIHQWPATLVQPVGSPLSLECTVEGTSNPNLYWYRQAAGRGLQLLFYSVGIGQISSEVPQNLSASRPQDRQFILSSKKLLLSDSGFYLCAWSVGTLPLNSPLHFGNGTRLTVT.

The CDR3 sequence: CASSEGVGTVGELFF. The CDR3, as DNA: TGTGCCAGCAGTGAGGGTGTCGGGACTGTTGGGGAGCTGTTTTTT. This sequence joins TRBV6-4 and TRBJ2-2, with a possible D match to TRBD2 (6 bases). V was trimmed by 3 bases and J by 8 bases, leaving 16 bases between them. Germline CDR1 is MRHNA and CDR2 is SNTAGT. The CDR3 runs to 15 residues.

This clone was picked up one time. The chain recombines TRBV28 with TRBJ2-7; D is perhaps TRBD1 (6 bases). V lost 4 bases, J lost 4 bases, and 17 bases lay in between. The CDR3 contains 15 residues. CDR1 and CDR2 (germline): MDHEN, SYDVKM. As DNA, the CDR3 is TGTGCCAGCAGTTATTCACAGGGTATTGTTTACGAGCAGTACTTC. Translating it yields CASSYSQGIVYEQYF.

The chain combines TRBV7-9 with TRBJ2-1; D may be TRBD2 (10 bases). The CDR3 has 19 residues. V lost 7 bases, J lost 5 bases, and 30 bases lay in between. Germline V gene lookup returns CDR1 SEHNR and CDR2 FQNEAQ (reference sequence). This CDR3 reads CASTITGGQRLAGHNEQFF. The CDR3 nucleotides read TGTGCCAGCACCATCACAGGGGGCCAAAGACTAGCGGGCCACAATGAGCAGTTCTTC. Together with reference TRBV7-9 and TRBJ2-1, the CDR3 gives the full variable domain: DTGVSQNPRHKITKRGQNVTFRCDPISEHNRLYWYRQTLGQGPEFLTYFQNEAQLEKSRLLSDRFSAERPKGSFSTLEIQRTEQGDSAMYLCASTITGGQRLAGHNEQFFGPGTRLTVL.

V is TRBV27 and J is TRBJ2-5; D is unclear. In germline, CDR1 is MNHEY, CDR2 SMNVEV (reference sequence). This CDR3 region has 14 residues. V shed 6 bases and J shed 6 bases, with 17 bases lying between them. The CDR3 region has the DNA TGTGCCAGCAGAAAGAAAGTCTCCCATCAGACCCAGTACTTC. Amino acids: CASRKKVSHQTQYF.

The rearrangement uses TRBV5-1 and TRBJ2-5; TRBD2 matches 7 bases. Per germline, CDR1 SGHRS and CDR2 YFSETQ. The V and J ends lost 4 bases and 2 bases, in that order; junction bases with no gene match: 8. CDR3 length: 15 residues. CDR3 residues: CASSLGGGPQETQYF. CDR3 bases: TGCGCCAGCAGCCTGGGGGGGGGACCTCAAGAGACCCAGTACTTC.